What follows describes a single T cell receptor (beta chain). RNA was extracted with the RNeasy kit, and a quantity of 0.5 to 1 ug was reverse transcribed using random hexamers. Across 54 Vbeta and 13 Jbeta, immunoSEQ multiplex PCR amplified TCR beta CDR3. MiXCR, applied by TCRdb to the immunoSEQ multiplex PCR reads, yields one record per CDR3 protein. The table includes roughly 330,000 distinct CDR3 sequences, 90% to 95% detected once. These data are taken from a study of CD8 T cells in Susac syndrome. The V end was cut by 6 bases, the J end by 2 bases, with 21 bases between. This CDR3 has 17 residues. The germline V gene encodes CDR1 MNHNS and CDR2 SASEGT. The multiple sclerosis control group comprised treatment-naive patients with stable or active relapsing-remitting disease. FACS was used to enrich TEMRA cells, whereas the CD8+ and CD4+ T cells were obtained by negative isolation.

Sequencing was carried out using CD4+ T cells from PBMCs. The chain has TRBV6-1 and TRBJ2-3; no firm D call. This clonotype was obtained from a human donor with multiple sclerosis. The CDR3 is CASSRGIPGMDTDTQYF. CDR3 nucleotides: TGTGCCAGCAGCCGAGGAATCCCCGGTATGGACACAGATACGCAGTATTTT.